The 8 T cell receptor beta chains below were found in one sample sequenced in a study of siplizumab effects on memory and regulatory T cells. Measured with immunoSEQ multiplex PCR; TCRdb has only the in-frame clones, and not every one. Of 110,000 or so clones listed, about 90% are singletons. Specimen: Tregs sorted from blood. The receptors stem from a human donor in good health.

The chain has TRBV5-6 and TRBJ1-5; 7 bases are a match to TRBD1. Germline V lookup: CDR1 SGHDT, CDR2 YYEEEE. J was trimmed by 1 base and V by 0 bases; bases with no gene match: 4. The CDR3 contains 16 residues. The CDR3 here is CASSLGRGRSNQPQHF. DNA of the CDR3: TGTGCCAGCAGCTTGGGCAGGGGGAGAAGCAATCAGCCCCAGCATTTT.

This rearrangement joins TRBV7-2 to TRBJ2-2, with 7 positions matching TRBD2. Germline CDR1 and CDR2: SGHTA and FQGNSA. The CDR3 runs to 15 residues. Trimming removed 2 bases from V and 5 bases from J; junction bases left unmatched: 5. The CDR3 DNA is TGTGCCAGCAGCTTAAGGACTAGGAGGACCGGGGAGCTGTTTTTT. As protein: CASSLRTRRTGELFF.

The J gene is TRBJ1-4, the V gene TRBV4-1, with TRBD1 as a possible D gene (6 bases). Per the germline V gene, CDR1 is MGHRA and CDR2 is YSYEKL. CDR3 size: 14 residues. Between the trimmed V and J ends, which lost 1 base and 4 bases, there was a span of 7 bases. The CDR3 bases are TGCGCCAGCAGCCAAGGGACAGTTAATGAAAAACTGTTTTTT. This gives the protein CASSQGTVNEKLFF.

The chain is built from TRBV6-6 and TRBJ2-7, with TRBD1 matching 8 bases. V lost 5 bases and J lost 6; bases outside the gene matches: 9. Germline CDR1 MNHNY, CDR2 SVGAGI (reference sequence). This CDR3 contains 14 residues. The CDR3 nucleotides read TGTGCCAGCAGTAGCTTCGGACAGGGACTCGAGCAGTACTTC. This gives the protein CASSSFGQGLEQYF.

The chain links TRBV6-5 to TRBJ1-1, with D perhaps matching TRBD1 (5 bases). The germline V and J ends were trimmed by 4 bases and 4 bases, with 13 bases remaining between them. The CDR3 covers 14 residues. Germline V gives CDR1 MNHEY, CDR2 SVGAGI. The CDR3 reads CASSWGFRGTEAFF. The CDR3 DNA reads as TGTGCCAGCAGTTGGGGCTTTAGGGGCACTGAAGCTTTCTTT.

The chain employs TRBV7-2 and TRBJ1-1; D unclear. The CDR3 length is 12 residues. Germline assignment: CDR1 SGHTA and CDR2 FQGNSA. Trimming left V 2 bases short and J 11 bases short, with 12 bases between. The CDR3 here is CASSLMGLHAFF. The CDR3 DNA is TGTGCCAGCAGCTTAATGGGCCTCCACGCTTTCTTT.

This chain links TRBV19 with TRBJ1-1; perhaps TRBD1 as D (5 bases). The V end lost 8 bases, the J end lost 4 bases, and 11 bases lay between the germline ends. Germline assignment: CDR1 LNHDA and CDR2 SQIVND (reference sequence). The CDR3 is made up of 12 amino acids. The CDR3, as DNA: TGTGCCAGTTTGAAGGGGCTCACTGAAGCTTTCTTT. Amino acid sequence: CASLKGLTEAFF.

CDR3 DNA: TGTGCCAGCAGCGTAGCCAACTGGGGTGAAGCTTTCTTT. As protein: CASSVANWGEAFF. The J gene is TRBJ1-1, the V gene TRBV9, with unresolved D. The CDR3 runs to 13 residues. Germline V CDR1 and CDR2: SGDLS, YYNGEE. V was cut by 0 bases and J by 7 bases, with 10 bases left in between. The variable domain in full, completed from reference TRBV9 and TRBJ1-1, reads DSGVTQTPKHLITATGQRVTLRCSPRSGDLSVYWYQQSLDQGLQFLIQYYNGEERAKGNILERFSAQQFPDLHSELNLSSLELGDSALYFCASSVANWGEAFFGQGTRLTVV.